This T cell receptor (beta chain) was recorded in a study of blood T cell repertoires in COVID-19. Between the trimmed V and J ends, which lost 1 base and 0 bases, there was a span of 10 bases. CDR3 length: 16 residues. Germline loops: CDR1 SEHNR, CDR2 FQNEAQ (reference sequence). This clone was picked up a small number of times. Repertoires were generated with immunoSEQ multiplex PCR, while TCRdb's copy carries only in-frame clones and drops some. The data contain about 290,000 clones, over 85% of them singletons. The chain combines TRBV7-9 with TRBJ1-3, with D perhaps TRBD1 (5 bases). Sequencing was carried out using peripheral blood. The sequence was obtained from a woman aged 30 to 39 with COVID-19, enrolled during active disease. The CDR3 protein is CASSLGQPSSGNTIYF. In DNA form, the CDR3 reads TGTGCCAGCAGCTTAGGACAGCCCAGCTCTGGAAACACCATATATTTT.